This entry lists 25 T cell receptor beta chains sequenced from one sample in a study of blood T cells in healthy people across ages. A sample-barcoded 5' primer and a J-beta primer mix were used in a second PCR of roughly 7 to 12 cycles. TCRdb re-derived calls from the 5' RACE reads in MiXCR, one entry per CDR3 protein. The data contain around 850,000 distinct CDR3 sequences, about 37% of them singletons. Specimen: blood. The source of these receptors is a man between 18 and 35 years old in good health.

The chain recombines TRBV7-3 with TRBJ2-5; D not certain. Germline-derived CDR1 and CDR2 are SGHTA and FQGTGA. The CDR3 is 17 residues long. Trimming removed 4 bases from V and 11 bases from J, with 29 bases in between. DNA of the CDR3: TGTGCCAGCAGCTCTACAGATACCGGAACCCCTTACAATGAGCAGTACTTC. Protein product: CASSSTDTGTPYNEQYF. Full variable domain (missing parts from reference TRBV7-3 and TRBJ2-5): GAGVSQTPSNKVTEKGKYVELRCDPISGHTALYWYRQSLGQGPEFLIYFQGTGAADDSGLPNDRFFAVRPEGSVSTLKIQRTERGDSAVYLCASSSTDTGTPYNEQYFGPGTRLLVL.

The CDR3 nucleotides read TGCAGCGCCAAACCCCCCACAGATACGCAGTATTTT. The encoded protein is CSAKPPTDTQYF. The gene calls are TRBV29-1 and TRBJ2-3, with D unclear. In germline, CDR1 is SQVTM, CDR2 ANQGSEA. Deletions cut 7 bases from V and 2 bases from J, with 10 bases between. The CDR3 length is 12 residues.

The rearrangement uses TRBV9 and TRBJ2-3; tentative D call: TRBD2 (6 bases). CDR3 size: 16 residues. The V gene's germline CDR1 is SGDLS and CDR2 YYNGEE. Trimming shortened V by 4 bases and J by 3 bases, and 18 bases separated the two germline ends. Written as DNA, the CDR3 is TGTGCCAGCAGCCCCTTCCCGGGACTTGAAACAGATACGCAGTATTTT. The encoded protein is CASSPFPGLETDTQYF.

The chain combines TRBV12-3 or TRBV12-4 with TRBJ1-6; D is unclear. V dropped 3 bases and J dropped 8 bases, with 11 bases sitting between them. The CDR3 totals 14 residues. CDR3 bases: TGTGCCAGCAGTTTGTCGAGCTTGTATTCACCCCTCCACTTT. As protein: CASSLSSLYSPLHF.

The J gene is TRBJ2-5, the V gene TRBV5-6, with 7 bases matching TRBD2. The junction had 5 bases not matched to a gene; V was cut back by 5 bases and J by 4 bases. The CDR3 is made up of 13 amino acids. In germline, CDR1 is SGHDT, CDR2 YYEEEE. CDR3 DNA sequence: TGTGCCAGCAGACTGTGGGGGGGAGAGACCCAGTACTTC. Protein: CASRLWGGETQYF.

This clonotype was recorded many times. The chain couples TRBV12-3 or TRBV12-4 to TRBJ1-2; TRBD1 matches 7 bases. V dropped 5 bases and J dropped 6; count of bases not matched to a gene: 9. The CDR3 totals 14 residues. DNA of the CDR3: TGTGCCAGCAGTAATACAGGGGAATTGGATGGCTACACCTTC. It yields the protein CASSNTGELDGYTF.

The rearrangement links TRBV7-8 to TRBJ2-7; 8 bases line up with TRBD1. The junction had 8 bases not matched to a gene; V was cut back by 3 bases and J by 1 base. Germline CDR1 is SGHVS and CDR2 is FQNEAQ. The length of the CDR3 is 16 residues. CDR3 nucleotide sequence: TGTGCCAGCAGCTTCCCCCCGGACAGGGTATCCTACGAGCAGTACTTC. It is translated as CASSFPPDRVSYEQYF.

The chain uses TRBV6-1 and TRBJ2-5, with 12 bases identical to TRBD1. Germline trimming cut 2 bases from V and 4 bases from J; bases unmatched to any gene: 5. Per germline, CDR1 MNHNS and CDR2 SASEGT. This CDR3 is built from 16 residues. The CDR3 loop is CASSEQGQGARETQYF. As DNA, the CDR3 is TGTGCCAGCAGTGAACAGGGACAGGGGGCGCGAGAGACCCAGTACTTC.

The gene calls are TRBV6-5 and TRBJ2-7; 13 nucleotides agree with TRBD2. CDR1 and CDR2 (germline): MNHEY, SVGAGI. The V and J ends lost 2 bases and 0 bases, in that order; junction bases with no gene match: 10. The CDR3 is 19 residues long. CDR3 protein: CASSYGGTSGALLSYEQYF. CDR3 bases: TGTGCCAGCAGTTACGGTGGGACTAGCGGGGCCTTACTCTCCTACGAGCAGTACTTC.

The chain joins TRBV24-1 to TRBJ2-3, with 8 bases matching TRBD1. The CDR3 has 18 amino acids. V lost 2 bases to trimming and J lost 5 bases; unmatched junction nucleotides: 14. The germline V gene encodes CDR1 KGHDR and CDR2 SFDVKD. In DNA form, the CDR3 reads TGTGCCACCAGTGATTCGCATGGACAGGGCATTAGTAGAGATACGCAGTATTTT. Residues: CATSDSHGQGISRDTQYF.

As DNA, the CDR3 is TGTGCCAGCGAGACCGGGGGCGCGAGGCAGCCCCAGCATTTT. Translating it yields CASETGGARQPQHF. This chain connects TRBV6-2 or TRBV6-3 to TRBJ1-5, with D perhaps matching TRBD1 (6 bases). Germline assignment: CDR1 MNHEY and CDR2 SVGEGT. The germline V and J ends were trimmed by 8 bases and 7 bases, with 18 bases remaining between them. The CDR3 consists of 14 residues.

This clonotype has just a few counts. This chain joins TRBV28 and TRBJ1-1; D remains ambiguous. Trimming removed 6 bases from V and 3 bases from J, with 17 bases in between. The germline V gene has CDR1 MDHEN and CDR2 SYDVKM. The CDR3 totals 15 residues. The CDR3 loop is CASRTQAGRDTEAFF. CDR3 coding DNA: TGTGCCAGCAGAACTCAAGCGGGTAGGGACACTGAAGCTTTCTTT.

This clonotype turned up a few times. This chain uses TRBV28 with TRBJ2-1; no clear D. Germline CDR1 is MDHEN and CDR2 is SYDVKM. The CDR3 spans 16 residues. The ends were cut back, 6 bases at V and 0 bases at J, with 15 bases in the middle. The CDR3 DNA sequence: TGTGCCAGCAGCCGATACCCTTCGAGCTCCTACAATGAGCAGTTCTTC. Amino acid sequence: CASSRYPSSSYNEQFF.

The gene calls are TRBV25-1 and TRBJ2-7; tentative D call: TRBD1 (6 bases). The V gene's germline CDR1 is MGHDK and CDR2 SYGVNS. V shed 5 bases and J shed 3 bases, with 20 bases lying between them. The CDR3 has 16 residues. The DNA of the CDR3 is TGTGCCAGCAGTTCCAAGGGGGAAGCAGGGGACTACGAGCAGTACTTC. It yields the protein CASSSKGEAGDYEQYF.

CDR3: CASSPPVSTNTGELFF. The CDR3 DNA follows: TGTGCCAGCTCACCACCGGTCTCAACGAACACCGGGGAGCTGTTTTTT. This chain links TRBV18 with TRBJ2-2; D gene unclear. Germline CDR1 is KGHSH and CDR2 is LQKENI. Trimming cost V 0 bases and J 0 bases, with 8 bases left between them. The CDR3 runs 16 residues.

The chain joins TRBV20-1 to TRBJ1-1; 10 nucleotides align to TRBD1. Germline assignment: CDR1 DFQATT and CDR2 SNEGSKA (reference sequence). The CDR3 is made up of 14 amino acids. V shed 4 bases, J shed 5 bases, and the junction held 7 bases outside the gene matches. The CDR3 sequence is CSAIPDRGRTEAFF. Here the CDR3 DNA reads TGCAGTGCTATTCCGGACAGGGGGAGGACTGAAGCTTTCTTT.

This clonotype was detected ten times or more. J is TRBJ1-1 and V is TRBV12-3 or TRBV12-4; a possible D gene is TRBD1 (5 bases). Trimming removed 6 bases at V and 3 bases at J, with 14 bases between. CDR3 length equals 14 residues. The DNA of the CDR3 is TGTGCCAGCAGCTTCCCGGGGCGTCACACTGAAGCTTTCTTT. As protein: CASSFPGRHTEAFF.

This chain joins TRBV6-2 or TRBV6-3 and TRBJ2-5; TRBD2 might be the D (6 bases). The CDR3 sequence is 16 residues long. Germline CDR1 MNHEY, CDR2 SVGEGT. V was trimmed by 9 bases and J by 4 bases, leaving 24 bases between them. The CDR3 here is CASCKSGVISGETQYF. The CDR3 DNA reads as TGTGCCAGTTGCAAGTCGGGGGTCATATCGGGAGAGACCCAGTACTTC.

The chain employs TRBV2 and TRBJ1-1; unclear D gene. V was clipped by 3 bases and J by 5 bases, with 10 bases between them. This CDR3 comprises 13 residues. Germline V gives CDR1 SNHLY, CDR2 FYNNEI. CDR3 sequence: CASSEGRETEAFF. The CDR3 coding sequence is TGTGCCAGCAGTGAGGGGAGGGAGACTGAAGCTTTCTTT. The variable domain in full, with the rest retrieved from reference TRBV2 and TRBJ1-1, is EPEVTQTPSHQVTQMGQEVILRCVPISNHLYFYWYRQILGQKVEFLVSFYNNEISEKSEIFDDQFSVERPDGSNFTLKIRSTKLEDSAMYFCASSEGRETEAFFGQGTRLTVV.

This clonotype has just a few counts. The chain uses TRBV7-2 and TRBJ2-1, with no clear D. V was shortened by 2 bases and J by 3 bases, with 11 bases between the two germline ends. Germline assignment: CDR1 SGHTA and CDR2 FQGNSA. This CDR3 contains 15 residues. This CDR3 is CASSLQAWVYNEQFF. CDR3 coding DNA: TGTGCCAGCAGCTTACAAGCCTGGGTCTACAATGAGCAGTTCTTC.

The CDR3 is CASRLGTGHNSPLHF. The CDR3 nucleotides read TGTGCCAGCAGACTAGGGACAGGGCATAATTCACCCCTCCACTTT. The rearrangement links TRBV2 to TRBJ1-6; 9 positions agree with TRBD1. Germline trimming cut 6 bases from V and 5 bases from J; bases unmatched to any gene: 5. The germline gives CDR1 SNHLY, CDR2 FYNNEI. The CDR3 spans 15 residues.

This rearrangement joins TRBV5-1 to TRBJ2-2, with D hard to call. V lost 3 bases to trimming and J lost 2 bases, with 8 bases between them. Germline values: CDR1 SGHRS, CDR2 YFSETQ. There are 14 residues in the CDR3. CDR3 residues: CASSSNENTGELFF. CDR3 nucleotide sequence: TGCGCCAGCAGCTCTAACGAAAACACCGGGGAGCTGTTTTTT.

The rearrangement uses TRBV24-1 and TRBJ1-2; D gene ambiguous. V was shortened by 2 bases and J by 8 bases, with 11 bases between the two germline ends. The CDR3 sequence is 13 residues long. CDR1 is KGHDR, CDR2 SFDVKD, per germline. The CDR3 DNA is TGTGCCACCAGTGATTACCAGGCAAGAGGCTACACCTTC. Translating it yields CATSDYQARGYTF.

This clonotype was counted only a few times. DNA of the CDR3: TGCGCCAGCAGCCAAGAGTGGCAGGGCTGGACTGAAGCTTTCTTT. Its translation: CASSQEWQGWTEAFF. The V and J genes are TRBV4-3 and TRBJ1-1, with a possible D match to TRBD1 (5 bases). The length of the CDR3 is 15 residues. With 0 bases removed from V and 5 bases from J, the gap between germline ends came to 13 bases. Germline V gene data show CDR1 as LGHNA and CDR2 as YSLEER.

About this clonotype: A read error may be the cause here, since a much bigger clone is one base away. The chain employs TRBV2 and TRBJ1-6; no firm D call. Per the germline V gene, CDR1 is SNHLY and CDR2 is FYNNEI. The CDR3 spans 14 residues. In nucleotides, the CDR3 is TGTGCCAACAGTGAACCCTATTTAGGTTCACCCCTCCACTTT. Its protein product is CANSEPYLGSPLHF.